This T cell receptor (beta chain) was profiled in a study of T-cell reconstitution after alpha-beta-depleted transplantation in children. Preparation of the TCRbeta library was carried out with unique molecular identifiers. Via MiXCR, TCRdb re-called the PCR reads, giving one row per CDR3 protein. In the table there are 190,000 or so distinct CDR3 sequences, 13% to 15% of which are singletons. This clonotype was recorded at least ten times. V was cut by 7 bases and J by 12 bases, with 13 bases left in between. The germline V gene has CDR1 MDHEN and CDR2 SYDVKM. The CDR3 totals 11 residues. The chain is built from TRBV28 and TRBJ2-1; possible D gene TRBD2, 5 bases. Sample: PBMCs from the stem cell graft donor, taken from the stem cell graft. The sequence was collected from a human donor who donated a stem cell graft to a child with acute lymphoblastic leukemia. As DNA, the CDR3 is TGTGCCAGCACAACTGGACTCGGGCAGTTCTTC. This translates into CASTTGLGQFF.